Listed below are T cell receptor beta chains from one sample, sequenced in a study of T cell clonotyping in hematopoietic cell transplantation. The repertoire was sequenced with immunoSEQ multiplex PCR; TCRdb's copy has only in-frame clones and lacks some. The table includes some 8,300 clones, 85% detected once. Specimen: PBMCs, collected 180 days after allogeneic stem cell transplant. The source of these receptors is a female patient younger than 45 who had an allogeneic stem cell transplant, so the T cells may come from the graft donor. Some clones in this sample may be carry-over from other donors' samples. Both conserved end residues are part of each CDR3. D genes are given only for firm matches. The size field is filled for only some rows; it gives once, few, many or a size class.

TRBJ1-1 | - | TRBV30 | - | TGTGCCTGGGTCCGCTCGGGGCAGTTCGGCACTGAAGCTTTCTTT | CAWVRSGQFGTEAFF
TRBJ1-2 | - | TRBV19 | TRBD1 | TGTGCCAGTAGTGAACCGGGACAGAGTAACTATGGCTACACCTTC | CASSEPGQSNYGYTF
TRBJ1-5 | - | TRBV7-2 | - | TGTGCCAGCAGCTTAGGGGGGGCGAGTTATGGCAATCAGCCCCAGCATTTT | CASSLGGASYGNQPQHF
TRBJ1-2 | - | TRBV19 | - | TGTGCCAGTAGGGAGCGGACCCTAGGGGGCTATGGCTACACCTTC | CASRERTLGGYGYTF
TRBJ2-7 | - | TRBV20-1 | - | TGCAGTGCTTACTCTTGGCCCGAGCAGTACTTC | CSAYSWPEQYF
TRBJ1-2 | - | TRBV6-5 | - | TGTGCCAGCAGACAGGAAGACTATGGCTACACCTTC | CASRQEDYGYTF
TRBJ1-2 | - | TRBV10-3 | TRBD1 | TGTGCCATCTGTCCGCCGGGACAGGGCTCCTATGGCTACACCTTC | CAICPPGQGSYGYTF
TRBJ1-2 | - | TRBV25-1 | - | TGTGCCAGCAGTGAATGGGGAGTCTTAAACTATGGCTACACCTTC | CASSEWGVLNYGYTF
TRBJ2-1 | - | TRBV4-3 | TRBD2 | TGCGCCAGCAGCCAAGAATGGGACGGGAGGAATGAGCAGTTCTTC | CASSQEWDGRNEQFF
TRBJ1-6 | - | TRBV6-1 | TRBD1 | TGTGCCAGCAGTGCTCGACAGGGAGCGTCTAATTCACCCCTCCACTTT | CASSARQGASNSPLHF
TRBJ2-7 | - | TRBV10-3 | - | TGTGCCATCAGTGAGTCTTCGGGTAACTACGAGCAGTACTTC | CAISESSGNYEQYF
TRBJ1-1 | - | TRBV4-1 | - | TGCGCCAGCAGCCACGACGGTCCGACAGGGAACACTGAAGCTTTCTTT | CASSHDGPTGNTEAFF
TRBJ1-3 | - | TRBV7-2 | - | TGTGCCAGCAGCTTACAGGCATCTGGAAACACCATATATTTT | CASSLQASGNTIYF
TRBJ1-3 | once | TRBV6-1 | - | TGTGCCAGCAGCCGGGGGGATATCAACACCATATATTTT | CASSRGDINTIYF
TRBJ2-5 | - | TRBV6-1 | TRBD2 | TGTGCCAGCAGTGAATCATGGGGGGGGTTCAGAGAGACCCAGTACTTC | CASSESWGGFRETQYF
TRBJ2-1 | - | TRBV5-6 | TRBD2 | TGTGCCAGCAGCCCGACGGGACTAGCGGGGGAAGACTCCTACAATGAGCAGTTCTTC | CASSPTGLAGEDSYNEQFF
TRBJ1-5 | - | TRBV4-3 | - | TGCGCCAGCAGCCAAGATGCGGTAGGTGGGGGGACTCAGCCCCAGCATTTT | CASSQDAVGGGTQPQHF
TRBJ1-4 | - | TRBV11-3 | TRBD1 | TGTGCCAGCAGCTCCCGGTCCGGGACAGACTATGAAAAACTGTTTTTT | CASSSRSGTDYEKLFF
TRBJ2-7 | medium-sized | TRBV7-2 | - | TGTGCCAGCAGCTTAGGCCTAGAGCAGTACTTC | CASSLGLEQYF
TRBJ1-1 | - | TRBV5-6 | - | TGTGCCAGCAGCTTTCCATCGAACACTGAAGCTTTCTTT | CASSFPSNTEAFF
TRBJ1-4 | - | TRBV6-5 | - | TGTGCCAGCAGTACAGCATGGCAAACTAATGAAAAACTGTTTTTT | CASSTAWQTNEKLFF
TRBJ2-6 | - | TRBV2 | - | TGTGCCAGCAGTGAAATAGAGGGGACGGGGGCCAACGTCCTGACTTTC | CASSEIEGTGANVLTF
TRBJ1-5 | few | TRBV27 | TRBD1 | TGTGCCAGCAGTAAGGAATCCGGGACAGGGGTTCAGCCCCAGCATTTT | CASSKESGTGVQPQHF
TRBJ1-1 | - | TRBV5-6 | - | TGTGCCAGCAGCTTGGACACTGAAGCTTTCTTT | CASSLDTEAFF
TRBJ2-3 | - | TRBV7-9 | - | TGTGCCAGCAGCTCGTTTCAGGCGCAGTATTTT | CASSSFQAQYF
TRBJ2-5 | - | TRBV5-1 | - | TGCGCCAGCAGCTTGGTTGGGTTGGGAGAGACCCAGTACTTC | CASSLVGLGETQYF
TRBJ1-1 | - | TRBV2 | TRBD1 | TGTGCCAGCAGTGCGGTGACAGGGGCCGGCACTGAAGCTTTCTTT | CASSAVTGAGTEAFF
TRBJ2-7 | - | TRBV29-1 | - | TGCAGCGTTGGGGTCCCTACGAAGCAGTACTTC | CSVGVPTKQYF